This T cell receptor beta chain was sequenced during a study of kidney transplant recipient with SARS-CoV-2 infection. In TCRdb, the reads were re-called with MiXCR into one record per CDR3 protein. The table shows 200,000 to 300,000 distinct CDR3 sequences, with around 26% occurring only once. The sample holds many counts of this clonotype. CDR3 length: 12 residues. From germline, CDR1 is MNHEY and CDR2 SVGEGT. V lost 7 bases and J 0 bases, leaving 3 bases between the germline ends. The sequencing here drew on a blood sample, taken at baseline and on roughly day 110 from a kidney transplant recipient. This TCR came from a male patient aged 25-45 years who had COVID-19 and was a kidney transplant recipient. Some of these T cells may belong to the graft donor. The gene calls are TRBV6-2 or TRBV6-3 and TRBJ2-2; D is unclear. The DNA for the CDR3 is TGTGCCAGCAATCCGAACACCGGGGAGCTGTTTTTT. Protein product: CASNPNTGELFF.